Below, 13 T cell receptor beta chains from the same sample are listed, as sequenced in a study of lymphopenia after photon versus proton radiotherapy (dated 2019 in TCRdb). Library preparation used the immunoSEQ multiplex PCR assay. The immuneACCESS repertoire file appears here via TCRdb, limited to in-frame rearrangements. These files lack a portion of the clones; in checked studies, under half of the deficit traces to unresolved V genes, and the cause of the others is not known. The sample records 6,000 to 8,500 clones, 89% of which are singletons. Approximately 15% of the sample is in the top ten clones. Material: peripheral blood, obtained from a patient treated with photon-based radiotherapy. Receptors were obtained from a man aged 60-69 years with cholangiocarcinoma.

DNA for the CDR3: TGTGCCAGAGGACGTACTAATGAAAAACTGTTTTTT. Its protein product is CARGRTNEKLFF. The chain uses TRBV2 and TRBJ1-4; D is unclear. The CDR3 sequence is 12 residues long. The V gene lost 9 bases and the J gene lost 2 bases, with 7 bases spanning the gap. Germline loops: CDR1 SNHLY, CDR2 FYNNEI.

V gene TRBV28 combines with J gene TRBJ2-1; TRBD2 matches 8 bases. Germline V gene lookup returns CDR1 MDHEN and CDR2 SYDVKM. V was pared by 6 bases and J by 5 bases, with 12 bases of the junction left unmatched. The CDR3 sequence is 16 residues long. CDR3 nucleotide sequence: TGTGCCAGCAGCCCCCTCACTAGCGGAGTTAACAATGAGCAGTTCTTC. This translates into CASSPLTSGVNNEQFF.

This sequence joins TRBV19 and TRBJ2-5; D is uncertain. The germline CDR1 and CDR2 sequences are LNHDA and SQIVND (reference sequence). CDR3 length: 14 residues. Deletions cut 7 bases from V and 5 bases from J, with 17 bases between. CDR3 loop: CASKFSAWTETQYF. CDR3 DNA: TGTGCCAGTAAATTTTCGGCTTGGACGGAGACCCAGTACTTC.

This clone is a singleton in its sample. V is TRBV27 and J is TRBJ2-1; D unclear. CDR1 and CDR2 (germline): MNHEY, SMNVEV (reference sequence). The CDR3 has 15 residues. V was cut by 2 bases and J by 6 bases, with 14 bases left in between. The CDR3 here is CASSLGFGRSNEQFF. The CDR3 region has the DNA TGTGCCAGCAGTTTAGGGTTCGGAAGGAGCAATGAGCAGTTCTTC.

The V and J genes are TRBV28 and TRBJ2-7; the match to TRBD2 covers 8 bases. The V gene end was trimmed by 6 bases and the J gene end by 5 bases; junction bases not matched to a gene: 6. CDR3 length: 13 amino acids. Germline V gene sequence: CDR1 MDHEN, CDR2 SYDVKM. CDR3 DNA sequence: TGTGCCAGCAGAACCCCGGGAGGGGACGAGCAGTACTTC. This gives the protein CASRTPGGDEQYF.

This chain uses TRBV18 with TRBJ2-3; D unresolved. The CDR3 consists of 13 residues. V lost 5 bases and J lost 12, with 18 bases in between. Germline V CDR1 and CDR2: KGHSH, LQKENI. CDR3 protein: CASSDAAEQSQYF. CDR3 sequence (DNA): TGTGCCAGCTCAGACGCCGCCGAGCAAAGCCAGTATTTT.

V and J are TRBV19 and TRBJ1-2, with D perhaps TRBD1 (6 bases). The CDR3 has 16 amino acids. The V end was cut by 4 bases, the J end by 1 base, with 16 bases between. Germline-derived CDR1 and CDR2 are LNHDA and SQIVND (reference sequence). CDR3 residues: CASSRTAADSNYGYTF. CDR3 bases: TGTGCCAGTAGTAGGACCGCTGCGGACAGTAACTATGGCTACACCTTC.

V is TRBV14 and J is TRBJ1-6; D is possibly TRBD1 (6 bases). Per germline, CDR1 SGHDN and CDR2 FVKESK. The CDR3 sequence is 14 residues long. V lost 3 bases, J lost 8 bases, and 11 bases lay in between. CDR3 nucleotides: TGTGCCAGCAGCCACCGTCAGGGGCATTCACCCCTCCACTTT. This gives the protein CASSHRQGHSPLHF.

The gene calls are TRBV10-2 and TRBJ1-3; a weak D match, TRBD1 (5 bases). The CDR3 has 14 residues. V shed 8 bases and J shed 2 bases, with 13 bases lying between them. Germline-derived CDR1 and CDR2 are WSHSY and SAAADI. This chain's CDR3 is CASGIGETGNTIYF. DNA of the CDR3: TGCGCCAGCGGCATAGGGGAGACTGGAAACACCATATATTTT.

The chain uses TRBV10-3 and TRBJ2-3; D gene ambiguous. The CDR3 contains 13 residues. Germline CDR1 reads ENHRY; CDR2 reads SYGVKD. V lost 3 bases and J 6 bases, leaving 10 bases between the germline ends. The CDR3 region is CAISEFKEDTQYF. The CDR3 nucleotides are TGTGCCATCAGTGAATTCAAAGAGGATACGCAGTATTTT.

The V and J genes are TRBV4-1 and TRBJ2-6; D unclear. This CDR3 comprises 15 residues. The germline V gene encodes CDR1 MGHRA and CDR2 YSYEKL. V gave up 0 bases and J gave up 0 bases, with 3 bases separating them. The CDR3 here is CASSQDSSGANVLTF. DNA for the CDR3: TGCGCCAGCAGCCAAGACAGCTCTGGGGCCAACGTCCTGACTTTC.

The chain has TRBV5-4 and TRBJ2-1; weak D call: TRBD1 (5 bases). The CDR3 runs to 17 residues. With 4 bases removed from V and 3 bases from J, the gap between germline ends came to 20 bases. CDR1 and CDR2 (germline): SGHNT, YYREEE (reference sequence). The CDR3 DNA reads TGTGCCAGCAGCGTCCTCCCAAAACGCAGGGACTACAATGAGCAGTTCTTC. Its translation is CASSVLPKRRDYNEQFF. Together with reference TRBV5-4 and TRBJ2-1, the CDR3 gives the full variable domain: ETGVTQSPTHLIKTRGQQVTLRCSSQSGHNTVSWYQQALGQGPQFIFQYYREEENGRGNFPPRFSGLQFPNYSSELNVNALELDDSALYLCASSVLPKRRDYNEQFFGPGTRLTVL.

Comment on this clone: Other DNA sequences within the sample encode an identical CDR3. The V call is TRBV4-2, the J call TRBJ2-7, with 9 positions matching TRBD1. This CDR3 comprises 15 residues. Germline V gene data show CDR1 as LGHNA and CDR2 as YNFKEQ. The V segment lost 1 base and the J segment 1 base; nucleotides outside the gene matches: 2. The CDR3 loop reads CASSQGQGVSYEQYF. The CDR3 DNA reads as TGTGCCAGCAGCCAAGGACAGGGGGTATCCTACGAGCAGTACTTC.